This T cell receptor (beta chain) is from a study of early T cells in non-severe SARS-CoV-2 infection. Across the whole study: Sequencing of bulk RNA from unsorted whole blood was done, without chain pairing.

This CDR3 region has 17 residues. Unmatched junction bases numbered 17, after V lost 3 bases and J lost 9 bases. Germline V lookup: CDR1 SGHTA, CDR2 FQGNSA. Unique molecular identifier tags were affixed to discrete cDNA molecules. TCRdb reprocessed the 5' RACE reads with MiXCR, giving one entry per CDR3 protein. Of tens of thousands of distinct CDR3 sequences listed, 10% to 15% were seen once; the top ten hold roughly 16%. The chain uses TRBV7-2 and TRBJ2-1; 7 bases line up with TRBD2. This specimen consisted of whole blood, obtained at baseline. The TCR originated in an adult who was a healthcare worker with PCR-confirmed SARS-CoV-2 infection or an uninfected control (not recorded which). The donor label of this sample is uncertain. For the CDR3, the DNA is TGTGCCAGCAGCTTGGGAGGGAGCCGAAGCGGGTTGGGTGAGCAGTTCTTC. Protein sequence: CASSLGGSRSGLGEQFF.